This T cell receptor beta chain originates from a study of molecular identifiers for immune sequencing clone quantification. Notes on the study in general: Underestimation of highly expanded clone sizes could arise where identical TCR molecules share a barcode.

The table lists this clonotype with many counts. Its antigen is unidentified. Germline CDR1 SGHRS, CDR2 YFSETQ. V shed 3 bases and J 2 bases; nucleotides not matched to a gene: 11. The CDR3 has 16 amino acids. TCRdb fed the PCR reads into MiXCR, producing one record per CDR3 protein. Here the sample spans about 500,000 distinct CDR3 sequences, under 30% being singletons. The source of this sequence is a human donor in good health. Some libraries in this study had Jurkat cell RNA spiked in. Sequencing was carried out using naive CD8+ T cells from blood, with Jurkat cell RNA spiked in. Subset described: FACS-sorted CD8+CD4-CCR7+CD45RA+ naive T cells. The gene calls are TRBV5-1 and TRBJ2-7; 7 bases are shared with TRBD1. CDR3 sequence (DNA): TGCGCCAGCAGCTCGGCATACGGGACAGCAGCCTACGAGCAGTACTTC. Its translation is CASSSAYGTAAYEQYF.